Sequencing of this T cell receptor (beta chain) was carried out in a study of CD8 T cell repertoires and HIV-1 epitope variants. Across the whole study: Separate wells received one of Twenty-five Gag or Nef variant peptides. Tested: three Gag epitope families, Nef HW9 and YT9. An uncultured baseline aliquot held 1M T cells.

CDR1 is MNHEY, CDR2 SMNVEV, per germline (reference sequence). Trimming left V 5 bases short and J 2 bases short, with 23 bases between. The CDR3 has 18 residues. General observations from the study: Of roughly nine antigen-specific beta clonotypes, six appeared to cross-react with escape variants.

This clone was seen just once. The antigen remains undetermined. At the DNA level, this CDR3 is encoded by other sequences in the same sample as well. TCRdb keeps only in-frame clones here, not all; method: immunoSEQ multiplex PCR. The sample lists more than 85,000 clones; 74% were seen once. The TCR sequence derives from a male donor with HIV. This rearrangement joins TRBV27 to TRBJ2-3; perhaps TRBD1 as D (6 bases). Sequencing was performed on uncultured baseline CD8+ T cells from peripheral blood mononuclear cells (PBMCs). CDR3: CASSPTPSKTGYTDTQYF. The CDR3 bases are TGTGCCAGCAGTCCCACCCCCTCAAAAACAGGGTACACAGATACGCAGTATTTT.